These T cell receptor beta chains were read from a single sample in a study of human T cells and chemical hapten exposure. MiXCR, applied by TCRdb to the RACE reads, yields one record per CDR3 protein. Of about 340,000 distinct CDR3 sequences listed, around 7% are singletons. The source material was whole blood, sampled in connection with sensitization to the hapten diphenylcyclopropenone (DPC). Receptor source: a young woman with alopecia areata. Some clones in this sample may be carry-over from other donors' samples. Each CDR3 is given with its conserved first and last residue. A D gene is named only where the DNA matches it firmly. Clone size appears in some rows only: once, few, many, or a class for an expanded clone.

V: TRBV20-1; D: .; size: few; J: TRBJ2-5; DNA: TGCAGTGCTAGAGCCCAGGGGGAGACCCAGTACTTC; CDR3: CSARAQGETQYF
V: TRBV4-3; D: .; size: .; J: TRBJ2-3; DNA: TGCGCCAGCAGCCAAGAAGGAGGATCAGATACGCAGTATTTT; CDR3: CASSQEGGSDTQYF
V: TRBV9; D: .; size: many; J: TRBJ1-2; DNA: TGTGCCAGCAGCGGGAGAGTGCCCACCTATGGCTACACCTTC; CDR3: CASSGRVPTYGYTF
V: TRBV20-1; D: .; size: .; J: TRBJ2-3; DNA: TGCAGTGCAGGAGGGAACACAGATACGCAGTATTTT; CDR3: CSAGGNTDTQYF
V: TRBV7-3; D: .; size: many; J: TRBJ1-1; DNA: TGTGCCAGCAGCTCGACAGCGATGAACACTGAAGCTTTCTTT; CDR3: CASSSTAMNTEAFF
V: TRBV5-1; D: .; size: .; J: TRBJ2-1; DNA: TGCGCCAGCAGCTTGTCCCGGGGGCTCGACGTCTTC; CDR3: CASSLSRGLDVF
V: TRBV12-3/TRBV12-4; D: .; size: many; J: TRBJ1-1; DNA: TGTGCCAGCAGTTTGGTCCACACTGAAGCTTTCTTT; CDR3: CASSLVHTEAFF
V: TRBV27; D: .; size: few; J: TRBJ2-1; DNA: TGTGCCAGCAGTACGGACAGAGATAGTTACAATGAGCAGTTCTTC; CDR3: CASSTDRDSYNEQFF
V: TRBV4-3; D: .; size: few; J: TRBJ1-5; DNA: TGCGCCAGCAGCCAAGATAGACAGGATAGCAATCAGCCCCAGCATTTT; CDR3: CASSQDRQDSNQPQHF
V: TRBV5-1; D: TRBD1; size: many; J: TRBJ1-2; DNA: TGCGCCAGCAGCTTGACAGGGGCGGATGGCTACACCTTC; CDR3: CASSLTGADGYTF
V: TRBV6-4; D: .; size: many; J: TRBJ1-2; DNA: TGTGCCAGCAGTCCCGGCGGATTAGGGGATGGCTACACCTTC; CDR3: CASSPGGLGDGYTF
V: TRBV2; D: .; size: .; J: TRBJ1-2; DNA: TGTGCCAGCAGTGCCACAGCTGGGGGCTATGGCTACACCTTC; CDR3: CASSATAGGYGYTF
V: TRBV5-1; D: TRBD2; size: many; J: TRBJ2-3; DNA: TGCGCCAGCAGCTTGGTTTTCGGCGCGGGGGCAGATACGCAGTATTTT; CDR3: CASSLVFGAGADTQYF
V: TRBV7-2; D: .; size: .; J: TRBJ1-2; DNA: TGTGCCAGCAGCTCCCGGACGGCAAACGCTAACTATGGCTACACCTTC; CDR3: CASSSRTANANYGYTF
V: TRBV11-2; D: .; size: .; J: TRBJ1-1; DNA: TGTGCCAGCAGCTTTCAGCGGGGGGTCACTGAAGCTTTCTTT; CDR3: CASSFQRGVTEAFF
V: TRBV5-6; D: .; size: few; J: TRBJ1-5; DNA: TGTGCCAGCAGCGCAGGGGAGGGGGAACAAATGGAGCCCCAGCATTTT; CDR3: CASSAGEGEQMEPQHF
V: TRBV10-3; D: .; size: many; J: TRBJ2-3; DNA: TGTGCCATCACGGCTTTTGCTGGGCCAGATACGCAGTATTTT; CDR3: CAITAFAGPDTQYF
V: TRBV5-4; D: .; size: few; J: TRBJ2-3; DNA: TGTGCCAGCCGTCCCGGGGACACAGATACGCAGTATTTT; CDR3: CASRPGDTDTQYF
V: TRBV7-9; D: .; size: many; J: TRBJ1-1; DNA: TGTGCCAGCAGCCTCGATAACACTGAAGCTTTCTTT; CDR3: CASSLDNTEAFF
V: TRBV12-3/TRBV12-4; D: .; size: .; J: TRBJ1-5; DNA: TGTGCCAGCAGTTTAGACATAGATCAGCCCCAGCATTTT; CDR3: CASSLDIDQPQHF